The clone carrying this T cell receptor beta chain was seen just once. What it recognizes is unknown. Using immunoSEQ multiplex PCR, the repertoire was profiled, and TCRdb retains in-frame clones only, with some absent. The sample has some 18,000 clones; 80% to 85% are singletons. Sampled blood was obtained at baseline, cycle 4 day 1, and cycle 7 day 1. The data derive from a study of OX40 agonist ivuxolimab in advanced cancers. Study observations and caveats: In the 0.1-3.0 mg/kg groups, partial responders showed among the lowest expansion.

The CDR3 contains 16 residues. Trimming took 4 bases from V and 1 from J; bases not matched to a gene: 6. Germline CDR1 is SGHKS and CDR2 is YYEKEE (reference sequence). Sample: CD4+ or CD8+ T cells sorted from blood, taken in a trial of the OX40 agonist ivuxolimab. This clonotype was sampled from an adult with an advanced solid tumor such as melanoma, head and neck, liver or kidney cancer. The J gene is TRBJ2-3, the V gene TRBV5-5, with TRBD2 identical over 10 bases. In DNA form, the CDR3 reads TGTGCCAGCAGCCAAGATCTAGCGGGGGGCACAGATACGCAGTATTTT. The encoded protein is CASSQDLAGGTDTQYF.